Following are 2 T cell receptor beta chains from one sample sequenced in a study of shared clonotypes between healthy human individuals. Clones were read by immunoSEQ multiplex PCR, and TCRdb kept only the in-frame ones, dropping some. The sample lists about 2.1 million clones; over 85% were seen once. Naive CD8 cells, CD45RO-negative and positively selected for CCR7, excluded terminally differentiated effector memory CD45RA+ cells. The sequencing sample was made of naive CD8+ T cells from PBMCs. The receptors were gathered from a man aged 18-30 years in good health. Some clones in this sample may be carry-over from other donors' samples.

For this clone: At the DNA level, this CDR3 is encoded by other sequences in the same sample as well. V is TRBV7-9 and J is TRBJ2-2; D is unresolved. Trimming took 2 bases from V and 0 from J, leaving 4 bases between them. CDR1 and CDR2 (germline): SEHNR, FQNEAQ (reference sequence). The CDR3 runs 14 residues. The CDR3 DNA reads TGTGCCAGCAGCTTAACAGCGAACACCGGGGAGCTGTTTTTT. The encoded protein is CASSLTANTGELFF. Using reference TRBV7-9 and TRBJ2-2 for the parts outside the CDR3, the full variable domain is DTGVSQNPRHKITKRGQNVTFRCDPISEHNRLYWYRQTLGQGPEFLTYFQNEAQLEKSRLLSDRFSAERPKGSFSTLEIQRTEQGDSAMYLCASSLTANTGELFFGEGSRLTVL.

The V call is TRBV6-5, the J call TRBJ1-2, with 7 bases fitting TRBD1. This CDR3 contains 15 residues. Trimming took 0 bases from V and 1 from J; bases not matched to a gene: 2. Germline V gene sequence: CDR1 MNHEY, CDR2 SVGAGI. The CDR3 coding sequence is TGTGCCAGCAGTTACTCTGGGGACAGTAACTATGGCTACACCTTC. Protein sequence: CASSYSGDSNYGYTF.